This T cell receptor beta chain was found in a study of control samples from healthy donors and cancer patients. Repertoires were generated with immunoSEQ multiplex PCR, while TCRdb's copy carries only in-frame clones and drops some. There are roughly 94,000 clones in the sample; approximately 84% occur only once, and under 50% lies in the top ten. This CDR3 is 13 amino acids long. Trimming took 8 bases from V and 7 from J; bases not matched to a gene: 10. Germline assignment: CDR1 GTSNPN and CDR2 SVGIG (reference sequence). This clonotype was obtained from a man between 65 and 79 years old with lung cancer. This rearrangement joins TRBV30 to TRBJ1-1; the match to TRBD1 covers 10 bases. The sample comprised PBMCs. This CDR3 reads CALWNRDRGEAFF. In DNA form, the CDR3 reads TGTGCCCTATGGAACCGGGACAGGGGTGAAGCTTTCTTT. Supplemented by reference TRBV30 and TRBJ1-1, the full variable domain reads SQTIHQWPATLVQPVGSPLSLECTVEGTSNPNLYWYRQAAGRGLQLLFYSVGIGQISSEVPQNLSASRPQDRQFILSSKKLLLSDSGFYLCALWNRDRGEAFFGQGTRLTVV.